The clone carrying this T cell receptor (beta chain) showed up just once. The identical CDR3 is also encoded by other nucleotide sequences in the sample. Measured with immunoSEQ multiplex PCR; TCRdb has only the in-frame clones, and not every one. The sample carries about 220,000 clones, 80% to 90% recorded once. The data were obtained in a study of blood T cell repertoires in COVID-19. Looked up from germline, CDR1 is GTSNPN and CDR2 is SVGIG (reference sequence). Trimming took 1 base from V and 0 from J, leaving 3 bases between them. CDR3 length: 12 residues. The chain couples TRBV30 to TRBJ1-1; no reliable D call. The specimen was peripheral blood. This sequence originates from a woman aged 70-85 years with acute or convalescent COVID-19. This CDR3 is CAWSAMNTEAFF. The DNA for the CDR3 is TGTGCCTGGAGTGCCATGAACACTGAAGCTTTCTTT.